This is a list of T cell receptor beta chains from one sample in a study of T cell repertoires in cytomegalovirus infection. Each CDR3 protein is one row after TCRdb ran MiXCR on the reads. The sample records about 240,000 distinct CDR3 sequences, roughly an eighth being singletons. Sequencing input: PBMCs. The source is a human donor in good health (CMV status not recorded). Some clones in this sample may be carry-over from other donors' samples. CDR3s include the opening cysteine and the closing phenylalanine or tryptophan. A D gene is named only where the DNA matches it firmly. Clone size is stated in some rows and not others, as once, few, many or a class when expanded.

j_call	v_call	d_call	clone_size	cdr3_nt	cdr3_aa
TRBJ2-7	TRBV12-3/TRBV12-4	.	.	TGTGCCAGCAGTTTTCTCAGGGAAGGCGAGCAGTACTTC	CASSFLREGEQYF
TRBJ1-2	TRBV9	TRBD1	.	TGTGCCAGCAGTGGGGACAGAGCAAGAGAGGCTGTCACCTTC	CASSGDRAREAVTF
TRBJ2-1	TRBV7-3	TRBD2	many	TGTGCCAGCAGCCCCAGCGGGGCGGGAGGGCCTTCGTTCTTC	CASSPSGAGGPSFF
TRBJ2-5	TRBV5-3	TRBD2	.	TGTGCCAGCAGCCTTAGACTAGCCCAGCAACAAGAGACCCAGTACTTC	CASSLRLAQQQETQYF
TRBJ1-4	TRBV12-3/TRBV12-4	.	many	TGTGCCAGCTCGGGCCAACTCGGTGAAAAACTGTTTTTT	CASSGQLGEKLFF
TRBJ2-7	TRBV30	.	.	TGTGCCTGGAGTGTAACCGGGGGACCCTACGAGCAGTACTTC	CAWSVTGGPYEQYF
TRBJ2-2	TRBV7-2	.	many	TGTGCCAGCAGCACAACTGGGGCGGCCGGGGAGCTGTTTTTT	CASSTTGAAGELFF
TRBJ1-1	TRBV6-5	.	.	TGTGCCAGCAGTTACGCAGGGGTCACTGAAGCTTTCTTT	CASSYAGVTEAFF
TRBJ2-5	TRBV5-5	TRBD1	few	TGTGCCAGCAGCCGTGAAACCGGACAGGGGGGGACCCAGTACTTC	CASSRETGQGGTQYF
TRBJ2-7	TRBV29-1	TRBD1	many	TGCAGCGTCACAGGAACAGGGGACTACGAGCAGTACTTC	CSVTGTGDYEQYF
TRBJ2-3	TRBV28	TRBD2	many	TGTGCCAGCAACGTAGCGGGGACGTTCACAGATACGCAGTATTTT	CASNVAGTFTDTQYF
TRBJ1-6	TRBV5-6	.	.	TGTGCCAGCAGCCGAGGACTCCCGAATTCACCCCTCCACTTT	CASSRGLPNSPLHF
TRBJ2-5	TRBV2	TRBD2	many	TGTGCCAGCAGTGAAAACTTGGGACTAGCGGGAGAAGAGACCCAGTACTTC	CASSENLGLAGEETQYF
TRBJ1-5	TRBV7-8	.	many	TGTGCCAGCAGCTTAGGGATGAGTTTAGCGGACAGCAATCAGCCCCAGCATTTT	CASSLGMSLADSNQPQHF
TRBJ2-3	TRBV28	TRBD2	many	TGTGCCAGCAGTCGGACTAGCGGCGATACGCAGTATTTT	CASSRTSGDTQYF
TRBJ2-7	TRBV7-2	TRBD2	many	TGTGCCAGCAGCTCCGGACTAGCGGGCCTTGGCCCCTACGAGCAGTACTTC	CASSSGLAGLGPYEQYF
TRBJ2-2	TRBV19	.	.	TGTGCCAGTAGTATTGTCGCCAGGGAGAGGACCGGGGAGCTGTTTTTT	CASSIVARERTGELFF
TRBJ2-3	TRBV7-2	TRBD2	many	TGTGCCAGCAGCTTATTGGGCGGGAGGGCCTCCGGCACAGATACGCAGTATTTT	CASSLLGGRASGTDTQYF
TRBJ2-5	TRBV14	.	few	TGTGCCAGCAGCCAAGAGAGGCAGGGCGATGAGACCCAGTACTTC	CASSQERQGDETQYF
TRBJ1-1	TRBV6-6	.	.	TGTGCCAGCAGTTACGGCCAGGGAGCTTTCTTT	CASSYGQGAFF
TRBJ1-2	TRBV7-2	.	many	TGTGCCAGCAGCCCCCGGGGTGACCATGGCTACACCTTC	CASSPRGDHGYTF
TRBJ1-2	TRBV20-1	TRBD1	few	TGCAGTGCTAGACTATTCGGGCAGGGGGCTCATGGCTACACCTTC	CSARLFGQGAHGYTF
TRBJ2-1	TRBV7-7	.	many	TGTGCCAGCAGCTTAGACAGGCACAATGAGCAGTTCTTC	CASSLDRHNEQFF
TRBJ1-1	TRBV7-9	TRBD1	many	TGTGCCAGCAGCTTATACCGGGACAGGAGGGGGACTGAAGCTTTCTTT	CASSLYRDRRGTEAFF
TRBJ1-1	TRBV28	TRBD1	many	TGTGCCAGCAGCCTGACAGGGCCCATGAACACTGAAGCTTTCTTT	CASSLTGPMNTEAFF
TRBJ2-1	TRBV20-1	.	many	TGCAGTGCTAGATCGGAGAGCTCCTACAATGAGCAGTTCTTC	CSARSESSYNEQFF
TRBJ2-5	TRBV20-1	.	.	TGCAGTGCTAGACCCCCGGGTCCGAGGGAGACCCAGTACTTC	CSARPPGPRETQYF
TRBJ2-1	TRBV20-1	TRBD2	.	TGCAGTGCTCCGGGACTAGCGGGACTTGGAGAGCAGTTCTTC	CSAPGLAGLGEQFF
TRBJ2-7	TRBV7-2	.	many	TGTGCCAGCAGGCCGGCGGGGCTTGCCTACGAGCAGTACTTC	CASRPAGLAYEQYF
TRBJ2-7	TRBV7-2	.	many	TGTGCCAGCAGCCTATTACCGGGACTTTCCTACGAGCAGTACTTC	CASSLLPGLSYEQYF
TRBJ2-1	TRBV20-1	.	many	TGCAGTGCTAATCCCGGAGCGGACAATGAGCAGTTCTTC	CSANPGADNEQFF
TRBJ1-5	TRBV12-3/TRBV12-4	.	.	TGTGACAGCAGTTTGTCGTCCTGGGGGAGCAATCAGCCCCAGCATTTT	CDSSLSSWGSNQPQHF
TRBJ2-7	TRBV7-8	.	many	TGTGCCAGCAGCCCTCAGGGGGGTCAGCAAATCTACGAGCAGTACTTC	CASSPQGGQQIYEQYF
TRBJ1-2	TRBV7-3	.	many	TGTGCCAGCAGCCATCCTGGCTATGGCTACACCTTC	CASSHPGYGYTF
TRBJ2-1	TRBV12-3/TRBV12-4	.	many	TGTGCCAGCAGTTCCTCCCCGACCTACAATGAGCAGTTCTTC	CASSSSPTYNEQFF
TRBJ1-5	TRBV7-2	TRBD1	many	TGTGCCAGCAGCTCGTCAGGGGGGGCGAGACTGCAGCCCCAGCATTTT	CASSSSGGARLQPQHF
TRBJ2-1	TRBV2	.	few	TGTGCCAGCGTGGAAAAAAAACCCCATGAGCAGTTCTTC	CASVEKKPHEQFF